The clone carrying this T cell receptor beta chain has more than one count but fewer than ten. Its antigen is as yet unknown. This record comes from a study of T cells after yellow fever vaccination. Study overall: Preparation used SMART-Seq v4 Ultra Low Input for the low-cell-number fractions. General study points: When the response was secondary, it was weaker but reached its peak faster, day 5 versus 15. Primary-vaccination clones mostly resurfaced post-booster (under 98% CD4, about 87% CD8). Among all clonotypes, a small share was observed in both CD4 and CD8 compartments.

Via MiXCR, TCRdb re-called the 5' RACE reads, giving one row per CDR3 protein. In the table there are some 320,000 distinct CDR3 sequences, less than 9.5% of which are singletons. The V end was cut by 4 bases, the J end by 4 bases, with 16 bases between. The CDR3 consists of 15 residues. Germline V gene sequence: CDR1 LGHDT, CDR2 YNNKEL (reference sequence). The clonotype originates from a man between 18 and 29 years old who received the YFV17D yellow fever vaccine. The rearrangement links TRBV3-1 to TRBJ1-2; tentatively, D is TRBD1 (6 bases). This specimen was CD4+ T cells sorted from PBMCs, taken 5 days after the yellow fever booster vaccination. CDR3 protein: CASSLLGGISYGYTF. CDR3 nucleotide sequence: TGTGCCAGCAGCCTATTAGGGGGTATAAGCTATGGCTACACCTTC.